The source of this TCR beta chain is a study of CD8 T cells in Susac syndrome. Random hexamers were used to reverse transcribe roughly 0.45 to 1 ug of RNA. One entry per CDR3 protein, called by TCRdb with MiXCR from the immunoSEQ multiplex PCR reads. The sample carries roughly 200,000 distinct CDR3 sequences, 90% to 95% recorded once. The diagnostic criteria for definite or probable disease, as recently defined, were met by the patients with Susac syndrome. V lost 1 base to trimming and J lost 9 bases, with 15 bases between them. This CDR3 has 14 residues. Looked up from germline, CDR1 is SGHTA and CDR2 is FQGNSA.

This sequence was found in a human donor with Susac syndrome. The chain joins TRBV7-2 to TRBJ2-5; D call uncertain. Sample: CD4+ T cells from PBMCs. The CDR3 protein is CASSLGFGPMSQYF. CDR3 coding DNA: TGTGCCAGCAGCTTAGGTTTCGGCCCCATGTCCCAGTACTTC.